This is a list of T cell receptor beta chains from one sample in a study of identical twins. TCRdb processed the 5' RACE reads anew with MiXCR; each CDR3 protein has one entry. The data show a few hundred thousand distinct CDR3 sequences, approximately 9.1% seen once. The sequencing sample was made of naive T cells sorted from blood. The receptors originated from a woman aged 45-65 years in good health. Both conserved end residues are part of each CDR3. A D gene is named only where the DNA matches it firmly. Expanded clones get a size class; other rows say once, few or many, or leave the size out.

TRBD1	TRBV5-1	TRBJ1-2	many	CASSLTSGQNYGYTF	TGCGCCAGCAGCTTGACCTCGGGACAGAACTATGGCTACACCTTC
.	TRBV7-9	TRBJ2-1	many	CASSLPGPNEQFF	TGTGCCAGCAGCTTACCCGGCCCCAATGAGCAGTTCTTC
TRBD2	TRBV29-1	TRBJ2-2	many	CSVGLTNTGELFF	TGCAGCGTGGGACTAACGAACACCGGGGAGCTGTTTTTT
.	TRBV7-9	TRBJ2-3	.	CASSLYGRVGDTQYF	TGTGCCAGCAGCTTATATGGGCGGGTGGGAGATACGCAGTATTTT
.	TRBV20-1	TRBJ2-2	.	CSARRPWTNPGELFF	TGCAGTGCTAGAAGGCCCTGGACTAATCCCGGGGAGCTGTTTTTT
TRBD2	TRBV10-3	TRBJ2-2	many	CAIRALAGNGELFF	TGTGCCATCAGAGCTCTAGCGGGAAACGGGGAGCTGTTTTTT
TRBD2	TRBV12-5	TRBJ2-7	.	CASGLTGGSYEQYF	TGTGCTAGTGGTTTGACGGGCGGGAGTTACGAGCAGTACTTC
.	TRBV6-2/TRBV6-3	TRBJ1-1	.	CASSYRGETEAFF	TGTGCCAGCAGTTACCGAGGAGAGACTGAAGCTTTCTTT
TRBD2	TRBV2	TRBJ2-3	.	CASKREGSDTQYF	TGTGCCAGCAAGCGGGAGGGTTCTGATACGCAGTATTTT
.	TRBV7-9	TRBJ2-5	.	CASTLLVPTDRKTQYF	TGTGCCAGCACCCTACTAGTCCCGACAGACCGAAAGACCCAGTACTTC
TRBD1	TRBV4-1	TRBJ1-1	.	CASRHSDRGNTEAFF	TGCGCCAGCAGGCATAGCGACAGGGGGAACACTGAAGCTTTCTTT
TRBD1	TRBV3-1	TRBJ1-5	.	CASSHRQGVGDQPQHF	TGTGCCAGCAGTCATAGACAGGGTGTAGGGGATCAGCCCCAGCATTTT
.	TRBV27	TRBJ2-1	.	CASSGNIRDEQFF	TGTGCCAGCAGTGGGAATATACGGGATGAGCAGTTCTTC
.	TRBV9	TRBJ2-1	many	CASSVAGWLNEQFF	TGTGCCAGCAGCGTAGCGGGGTGGTTGAATGAGCAGTTCTTC
.	TRBV2	TRBJ2-2	.	CASRGTTGSGELFF	TGTGCCAGCAGGGGGACAACGGGATCCGGGGAGCTGTTTTTT
.	TRBV7-9	TRBJ2-2	many	CASSPRDGPKELFF	TGTGCCAGCAGCCCCCGGGACGGACCCAAGGAGCTGTTTTTT
.	TRBV7-9	TRBJ2-1	few	CASSFDFNNEQFF	TGTGCCAGCAGCTTTGACTTTAACAATGAGCAGTTCTTC
TRBD1	TRBV29-1	TRBJ2-4	many	CSAEGDSLAKNIQYF	TGCAGCGCCGAAGGGGACAGTTTAGCCAAAAACATTCAGTACTTC
.	TRBV15	TRBJ2-2	.	CATSRAGTLNTGELFF	TGTGCCACCAGCAGGGCCGGGACCCTGAACACCGGGGAGCTGTTTTTT
TRBD2	TRBV12-3/TRBV12-4	TRBJ2-3	many	CASSATGTTTSTDTQYF	TGTGCCAGCAGTGCAACCGGGACTACCACTAGTACAGATACGCAGTATTTT
TRBD1	TRBV10-2	TRBJ2-1	many	CASGRDSPYNEQFF	TGCGCCAGCGGCCGGGACAGTCCCTACAATGAGCAGTTCTTC
.	TRBV28	TRBJ2-1	many	CASSSLGLAEQFF	TGTGCCAGCAGTTCCTTAGGCCTCGCGGAGCAGTTCTTC
.	TRBV24-1	TRBJ2-7	.	CATESYEQYF	TGTGCCACCGAAAGTTACGAGCAGTACTTC
.	TRBV24-1	TRBJ2-1	few	CATSDLLLDSLGEQFF	TGTGCCACCAGTGATTTGCTCCTCGATTCGCTGGGTGAGCAGTTCTTC
TRBD1	TRBV6-5	TRBJ1-1	.	CASRRTGETEAFF	TGTGCCAGCAGGCGTACAGGGGAAACTGAAGCTTTCTTT
.	TRBV7-9	TRBJ2-5	few	CASSLHLQETQYF	TGTGCCAGCAGCTTACACCTCCAAGAGACCCAGTACTTC
.	TRBV3-1	TRBJ2-5	.	CASSQEEGTQYF	TGTGCCAGCAGCCAAGAAGAGGGGACCCAGTACTTC
.	TRBV10-2	TRBJ1-2	many	CASRAPGQLNYGYTF	TGCGCCAGCAGGGCACCGGGACAACTAAACTATGGCTACACCTTC
.	TRBV20-1	TRBJ2-3	many	CSARDSDTDTQYF	TGCAGTGCTAGGGATAGCGACACAGATACGCAGTATTTT
.	TRBV11-2	TRBJ2-2	.	CASSPLRPGELFF	TGTGCCAGCAGCCCGCTCAGGCCCGGGGAGCTGTTTTTT
.	TRBV6-5	TRBJ1-2	.	CASSYSSGIYGYTF	TGTGCCAGCAGTTACTCGAGTGGTATCTATGGCTACACCTTC
.	TRBV7-3	TRBJ2-1	many	CASSLKAGESEQFF	TGTGCCAGCAGCTTAAAGGCTGGGGAAAGTGAGCAGTTCTTC
TRBD2	TRBV12-3/TRBV12-4	TRBJ2-3	many	CASRSAGGTDTQYF	TGTGCCAGCAGGTCAGCGGGAGGCACAGATACGCAGTATTTT
.	TRBV4-1	TRBJ2-1	many	CASSPGLSGVNEQFF	TGCGCCAGCAGCCCGGGTCTCTCAGGAGTCAATGAGCAGTTCTTC
TRBD1	TRBV12-3/TRBV12-4	TRBJ2-2	.	CASSHRGATGELFF	TGTGCCAGCAGTCACAGGGGGGCCACCGGGGAGCTGTTTTTT
.	TRBV6-2/TRBV6-3	TRBJ1-1	many	CASSYSLVGAEAFF	TGTGCCAGCAGTTACTCACTGGTAGGGGCTGAAGCTTTCTTT
.	TRBV11-2	TRBJ2-5	.	CASSLLTGREQETQYF	TGTGCCAGCAGCTTGCTGACGGGCCGGGAACAAGAGACCCAGTACTTC
.	TRBV24-1	TRBJ2-7	few	CATSDHLDQSYEQYF	TGTGCCACCAGTGATCATCTTGACCAATCCTACGAGCAGTACTTC
.	TRBV20-1	TRBJ2-5	few	CSARAEYRVETQYF	TGCAGTGCTAGAGCTGAGTACAGGGTTGAGACCCAGTACTTC
.	TRBV13	TRBJ2-1	.	CASSLDRWDEQFF	TGTGCCAGCAGCTTAGACAGGTGGGATGAGCAGTTCTTC
TRBD1	TRBV27	TRBJ2-1	many	CASSPGTAPYNEQFF	TGTGCCAGCAGTCCGGGGACAGCACCCTACAATGAGCAGTTCTTC
TRBD1	TRBV12-3/TRBV12-4	TRBJ2-5	.	CASSFGQGGTQYF	TGTGCCAGCAGTTTTGGACAGGGTGGGACCCAGTACTTC
.	TRBV7-8	TRBJ1-2	.	CASSQRNLYGYTF	TGTGCCAGCAGCCAACGGAACCTCTATGGCTACACCTTC
.	TRBV20-1	TRBJ2-5	.	CSARDLETQYF	TGCAGTGCTAGAGATTTGGAGACCCAGTACTTC
.	TRBV11-2	TRBJ1-1	once	CASSLYPGGIHNPEAFF	TGTGCCAGCAGCTTATACCCGGGAGGAATCCATAACCCTGAAGCTTTCTTT
TRBD2	TRBV27	TRBJ2-7	.	CASSSGLTGGPVYEQYF	TGTGCCAGCAGTTCGGGACTGACGGGAGGGCCAGTCTACGAGCAGTACTTC